One sample yielded the 6 T cell receptor beta chains listed below, sequenced in a study of T cell responses to AZD1222 COVID-19 vaccine. Some clones are missing from TCRdb's copy, which holds only in-frame ones; the method was immunoSEQ multiplex PCR. The sample has approximately 150,000 clones; 85% to 95% are singletons. Specimen: peripheral blood, collected on day 0 of MenACWY control vaccination. The source of these receptors is an adult in good health.

The genes are TRBV5-4 and TRBJ2-1, with TRBD2 matching 8 bases. V shed 4 bases and J 6 bases; nucleotides not matched to a gene: 6. This CDR3 is 14 amino acids long. Germline values: CDR1 SGHNT, CDR2 YYREEE (reference sequence). CDR3: CASSLVSGINEQFF. CDR3 nucleotides: TGTGCCAGCAGCCTGGTTAGCGGGATCAATGAGCAGTTCTTC.

With respect to this clone: Additional DNA sequences in this sample encode the identical CDR3. The rearrangement joins TRBV30 to TRBJ2-7, with 7 bases fitting TRBD2. This CDR3 has 13 amino acids. With 0 bases clipped from V and 4 bases from J, the junction kept 3 bases outside the gene matches. CDR1 is GTSNPN, CDR2 SVGIG, per germline (reference sequence). This CDR3 is CAWSVREEYEQYF. CDR3 nucleotides: TGTGCCTGGAGTGTACGGGAGGAATACGAGCAGTACTTC.

This clone was counted a single time. The V call is TRBV6-5, the J call TRBJ2-2; 9 bases agree with TRBD1. This CDR3 region has 14 residues. V shed 5 bases and J 7 bases; nucleotides not matched to a gene: 5. From germline, CDR1 is MNHEY and CDR2 SVGAGI. CDR3 protein: CASSLTGGNGELFF. The CDR3 DNA reads as TGTGCCAGCAGTCTTACAGGGGGCAACGGGGAGCTGTTTTTT.

This clone is a singleton in its sample. This sequence joins TRBV5-5 and TRBJ2-5; TRBD2 aligns across 10 bases. Germline CDR1 and CDR2: SGHKS and YYEKEE (reference sequence). The CDR3 has 15 amino acids. J lost 5 bases, V lost 6 bases, and 10 bases had no gene match. The DNA for the CDR3 is TGTGCCAGCACCCTGGGGCTAGCGGGGGCCGAGACCCAGTACTTC. Protein product: CASTLGLAGAETQYF.

This chain connects TRBV30 to TRBJ2-7; 7 nucleotides match TRBD2. This CDR3 comprises 12 residues. Trimming removed 0 bases from V and 6 bases from J; junction bases left unmatched: 2. Germline-derived CDR1 and CDR2 are GTSNPN and SVGIG (reference sequence). DNA for the CDR3: TGTGCCTGGAGTGTCCGGGAGGCCGAGCAGTACTTC. Residues: CAWSVREAEQYF.

The rearrangement joins TRBV6-2 or TRBV6-3 to TRBJ1-5; tentative D call: TRBD1 (5 bases). The germline V gene has CDR1 MNHEY and CDR2 SVGEGT. The CDR3 has 15 residues. The V and J ends lost 6 bases and 5 bases respectively, with 17 bases between them. The CDR3: CASRPGRGPHQPQHF. The CDR3, as DNA: TGTGCCAGCAGGCCTGGCCGGGGCCCCCATCAGCCCCAGCATTTT.